These 18 T cell receptor beta chains share one sample of origin, sequenced in a study of blood T cell repertoires in COVID-19. Libraries were prepared by immunoSEQ multiplex PCR; TCRdb keeps only in-frame clonotypes and omits some of them. The table shows about 280,000 clones, with approximately 85% occurring only once. Sequenced: peripheral blood. The origin of the receptors is a woman aged 70-85 years with acute or convalescent COVID-19.

The chain recombines TRBV24-1 with TRBJ2-5; TRBD2 is a possible D gene (6 bases). The CDR3 has 13 amino acids. Germline CDR1 KGHDR, CDR2 SFDVKD. The V end lost 0 bases, the J end lost 7 bases, and 8 bases lay between the germline ends. CDR3 sequence reads: CATSDLKGGTQYF. The CDR3, as DNA: TGTGCCACCAGTGATTTGAAGGGAGGGACCCAGTACTTC.

CDR3 amino acids: CASSPSGTGGEWAFF. In DNA, the CDR3 is TGCGCCAGCAGTCCATCCGGGACAGGGGGCGAGTGGGCTTTCTTT. The chain couples TRBV5-1 to TRBJ1-1; 12 bases align to TRBD1. Germline CDR1 is SGHRS and CDR2 is YFSETQ. Trimming removed 5 bases from V and 11 bases from J; junction bases left unmatched: 13. This CDR3 region has 15 residues.

The chain couples TRBV4-1 to TRBJ2-1; TRBD2 matches 7 bases. CDR1 MGHRA and CDR2 YSYEKL come from the germline V gene. The CDR3 is 16 amino acids. The J segment lost 6 bases and the V segment lost 1 base, leaving 9 bases of the junction unmatched. The CDR3 loop is CASSQGPQRGPNEQFF. The CDR3, as DNA: TGCGCCAGCAGCCAAGGGCCTCAGCGGGGCCCCAATGAGCAGTTCTTC.

The chain couples TRBV24-1 to TRBJ1-1; D possibly corresponds to TRBD1 (6 bases). V lost 5 bases to trimming and J lost 3 bases, with 15 bases between them. The CDR3 consists of 15 residues. From germline, CDR1 is KGHDR and CDR2 SFDVKD. The CDR3 DNA reads TGTGCCACCAGTGCCGCCGGCAGGGGAGACACTGAAGCTTTCTTT. Its protein product is CATSAAGRGDTEAFF.

The rearrangement joins TRBV7-2 to TRBJ2-7, with 10 nucleotides matching TRBD1. Germline V lookup: CDR1 SGHTA, CDR2 FQGNSA. The V segment lost 3 bases and the J segment 4 bases; nucleotides outside the gene matches: 6. The CDR3 spans 15 residues. CDR3 residues: CASSFTGTGAYEQYF. The CDR3 DNA reads as TGTGCCAGCAGCTTTACCGGGACAGGGGCTTACGAGCAGTACTTC.

To note about this clone: The identical CDR3 is also encoded by other nucleotide sequences in the sample. The chain couples TRBV7-2 to TRBJ1-1, with 7 nucleotides matching TRBD1. The germline gives CDR1 SGHTA, CDR2 FQGNSA. There are 14 residues in the CDR3. V trimming: 5 bases; J trimming: 0 bases; junction bases outside the gene matches: 3. CDR3 coding DNA: TGTGCCAGCAGCCTGGGACAGATGAACACTGAAGCTTTCTTT. This encodes CASSLGQMNTEAFF. The whole variable domain, filled in from reference TRBV7-2 and TRBJ1-1, reads GAGVSQSPSNKVTEKGKDVELRCDPISGHTALYWYRQSLGQGLEFLIYFQGNSAPDKSGLPSDRFSAERTGGSVSTLTIQRTQQEDSAVYLCASSLGQMNTEAFFGQGTRLTVV.

V is TRBV6-5 and J is TRBJ1-1; the D is unclear. Trimming took off 7 bases at V and 5 bases at J, with 11 bases between the two ends. The CDR3 extends over 12 amino acids. In germline, CDR1 is MNHEY, CDR2 SVGAGI. DNA for the CDR3: TGTGCCAGCAACTCACCGGGGACTGAAGCTTTCTTT. The encoded protein is CASNSPGTEAFF.

V and J are TRBV6-5 and TRBJ2-7; possibly TRBD1 for D (6 bases). The CDR3 spans 13 residues. Germline CDR1 and CDR2: MNHEY and SVGAGI. V lost 8 bases and J lost 0, with 11 bases in between. As DNA, the CDR3 is TGTGCCAGCGCCCCGGACAGCTCCTACGAGCAGTACTTC. It specifies CASAPDSSYEQYF.

The rearrangement links TRBV5-5 to TRBJ1-1; maybe TRBD1 (6 bases). With 4 bases removed from V and 1 base from J, the gap between germline ends came to 14 bases. Germline V CDR1 and CDR2: SGHKS, YYEKEE (reference sequence). There are 15 residues in the CDR3. The CDR3 protein is CASSLRTVRNTEAFF. The CDR3 DNA sequence: TGTGCCAGCAGCCTTCGGACAGTCAGGAACACTGAAGCTTTCTTT. Drawing the rest from reference TRBV5-5 and TRBJ1-1, the complete variable domain is DAGVTQSPTHLIKTRGQQVTLRCSPISGHKSVSWYQQVLGQGPQFIFQYYEKEERGRGNFPDRFSARQFPNYSSELNVNALLLGDSALYLCASSLRTVRNTEAFFGQGTRLTVV.

The chain has TRBV24-1 and TRBJ1-4; 7 positions agree with TRBD1. The V segment lost 5 bases and the J segment 4 bases; nucleotides outside the gene matches: 12. The germline V gene has CDR1 KGHDR and CDR2 SFDVKD. The CDR3 totals 17 residues. CDR3 loop: CATSAGAGTAFNEKLFF. CDR3 nucleotide sequence: TGTGCCACCAGTGCCGGCGCGGGGACAGCGTTTAATGAAAAACTGTTTTTT.

The chain recombines TRBV4-1 with TRBJ2-7; the D gene is possibly TRBD2 (5 bases). The V gene's germline CDR1 is MGHRA and CDR2 YSYEKL. The CDR3 sequence is 17 residues long. V was shortened by 0 bases and J by 5 bases, with 20 bases between the two germline ends. CDR3 nucleotide sequence: TGCGCCAGCAGCCAAGATGGGTCCGCGATCCGGCGGGACGAGCAGTACTTC. It codes for CASSQDGSAIRRDEQYF.

V usage is TRBV30 and J usage is TRBJ2-1, with 12 bases that match TRBD2. V gave up 3 bases and J gave up 3 bases; unmatched junction bases: 6. The germline gives CDR1 GTSNPN, CDR2 SVGIG (reference sequence). This CDR3 has 16 amino acids. CDR3: CAWSHPGLAGYNEQFF. Written as DNA, the CDR3 is TGTGCCTGGAGCCACCCGGGACTAGCGGGCTACAATGAGCAGTTCTTC.

This clone appeared a few times. The chain couples TRBV2 to TRBJ1-1, with 9 bases fitting TRBD1. V lost 7 bases and J lost 2; bases outside the gene matches: 8. Germline CDR1 is SNHLY and CDR2 is FYNNEI. The CDR3 has 15 residues. CDR3 in amino acids: CASKGQGIRNTEAFF. CDR3 nucleotide sequence: TGTGCCAGCAAAGGACAGGGGATTCGTAACACTGAAGCTTTCTTT.

The chain is built from TRBV7-8 and TRBJ1-3; D is ambiguous. Trimming cost V 0 bases and J 1 base, with 4 bases left between them. Germline loops: CDR1 SGHVS, CDR2 FQNEAQ. The CDR3 extends over 14 amino acids. CDR3 in amino acids: CASSLALSGNTIYF. In DNA form, the CDR3 reads TGTGCCAGCAGCTTAGCTCTGTCTGGAAACACCATATATTTT.

The rearrangement links TRBV2 to TRBJ1-5; no clear D. Trimming pared 6 bases from V and 0 bases from J, leaving 15 bases between. Germline lookup yields CDR1 SNHLY and CDR2 FYNNEI. CDR3 length equals 16 residues. The CDR3 loop reads CASSLERADSNQPQHF. In DNA, the CDR3 is TGTGCCAGCAGCCTGGAGAGGGCTGATAGCAATCAGCCCCAGCATTTT.

The rearrangement joins TRBV9 to TRBJ1-1, with TRBD1 as a possible D gene (5 bases). CDR1 is SGDLS, CDR2 YYNGEE, per germline. The V end was cut by 0 bases, the J end by 1 base, with 10 bases between. The length of the CDR3 is 15 residues. The CDR3 spells CASSVGIQGNTEAFF. CDR3 nucleotide sequence: TGTGCCAGCAGCGTAGGAATCCAGGGGAACACTGAAGCTTTCTTT.

This chain uses TRBV6-6 with TRBJ2-3; TRBD1 aligns across 7 bases. The V gene end was trimmed by 0 bases and the J gene end by 2 bases; junction bases not matched to a gene: 5. This CDR3 contains 16 residues. Germline assignment: CDR1 MNHNY and CDR2 SVGAGI (reference sequence). The CDR3 region has the DNA TGTGCCAGCAGTTACTCGACAGGGATTTTCACAGATACGCAGTATTTT. Its protein product is CASSYSTGIFTDTQYF.

This clone was seen just once. This chain uses TRBV5-1 with TRBJ2-2, with 15 bases that match TRBD2. This CDR3 is 19 amino acids long. Germline V gene data show CDR1 as SGHRS and CDR2 as YFSETQ. The V segment lost 2 bases and the J segment 2 bases; nucleotides outside the gene matches: 7. The CDR3: CASSFGTSGGPSNTGELFF. The CDR3 coding sequence is TGCGCCAGCAGCTTCGGGACTAGCGGGGGGCCTAGCAACACCGGGGAGCTGTTTTTT.